The 27 T cell receptor beta chains below come from one sample, sequenced in a study of human T cells and chemical hapten exposure. TCRdb independently ran MiXCR on the RACE reads; one entry per CDR3 protein. Found here are 50,000 to 65,000 distinct CDR3 sequences, 5.5% to 7.5% of them singletons; the top ten hold around 1.6%. Time point of the sample: pre-sensitization, week 0. Noted treatment: therapeutic diphenylcyclopropenone sensitization with weekly scalp DPC. This sample comprised whole blood, obtained in connection with sensitization to the hapten diphenylcyclopropenone (DPC). These receptors originate from a woman in her thirties with alopecia areata. Some clones in this sample may be carry-over from other donors' samples.

The chain combines TRBV4-2 with TRBJ2-1, with D perhaps TRBD2 (7 bases). The germline gives CDR1 LGHNA, CDR2 YNFKEQ. The CDR3 runs to 14 residues. The V and J ends lost 5 bases and 5 bases respectively, with 13 bases between them. The CDR3 DNA reads TGTGCCAGCAGCTGGGGGGGACAAGACAATGAGCAGTTCTTC. Amino acids: CASSWGGQDNEQFF.

This clonotype was picked up many times. The rearrangement uses TRBV7-3 and TRBJ2-3; tentatively, D is TRBD1 (6 bases). Germline CDR1 reads SGHTA; CDR2 reads FQGTGA. The CDR3 totals 16 residues. V gave up 5 bases and J gave up 2 bases, with 17 bases separating them. The CDR3 reads CASSQHPGDTTDTQYF. CDR3 nucleotides: TGTGCCAGCAGCCAACACCCCGGGGACACCACAGATACGCAGTATTTT.

The chain couples TRBV7-2 to TRBJ1-1; TRBD1 matches 7 bases. This CDR3 spans 15 amino acids. Germline CDR1 and CDR2: SGHTA and FQGNSA. V was clipped by 5 bases and J by 7 bases; unmatched bases: 13. CDR3 in amino acids: CASSLQYETGNEAFF. For the CDR3, the DNA is TGTGCCAGCAGCCTGCAATACGAGACAGGGAATGAAGCTTTCTTT. The variable domain in full, with the rest retrieved from reference TRBV7-2 and TRBJ1-1, is GAGVSQSPSNKVTEKGKDVELRCDPISGHTALYWYRQSLGQGLEFLIYFQGNSAPDKSGLPSDRFSAERTGGSVSTLTIQRTQQEDSAVYLCASSLQYETGNEAFFGQGTRLTVV.

This clonotype was seen repeatedly, ten times or more. This chain connects TRBV5-1 to TRBJ1-1; 7 nucleotides agree with TRBD1. The CDR3 consists of 15 residues. V lost 2 bases to trimming and J lost 0 bases; unmatched junction nucleotides: 4. CDR1 SGHRS and CDR2 YFSETQ come from the germline V gene. Here the CDR3 DNA reads TGCGCCAGCAGCTTAACAGGGGACATGAACACTGAAGCTTTCTTT. Translation: CASSLTGDMNTEAFF.

This clonotype was seen many times. The CDR3 is CASGTSGGYQETQYF. The CDR3 nucleotides read TGCGCCAGCGGGACTAGCGGGGGGTACCAAGAGACCCAGTACTTC. V is TRBV5-1 and J is TRBJ2-5; 15 bases match TRBD2. The CDR3 totals 15 residues. The V gene end was trimmed by 7 bases and the J gene end by 0 bases; junction bases not matched to a gene: 1. CDR1 and CDR2 from the germline V gene are SGHRS and YFSETQ.

This clonotype was detected many times. The CDR3 loop reads CASSPDIDYGYTF. CDR3 DNA sequence: TGTGCCAGCAGTCCCGACATAGACTATGGCTACACCTTC. The chain recombines TRBV27 with TRBJ1-2; D remains unclear. CDR3 size: 13 residues. Trimming stripped 5 bases from V and 3 bases from J, with 10 bases between. Germline V gives CDR1 MNHEY, CDR2 SMNVEV (reference sequence).

This clonotype was picked up a small number of times. V is TRBV30 and J is TRBJ1-1; D is ambiguous. This CDR3 comprises 15 residues. The V gene's germline CDR1 is GTSNPN and CDR2 SVGIG (reference sequence). The germline V and J ends were trimmed by 0 bases and 1 base, with 12 bases remaining between them. The CDR3 is CAWSVLGLSNTEAFF. The CDR3 DNA follows: TGTGCCTGGAGTGTACTTGGTCTCTCGAACACTGAAGCTTTCTTT.

This clonotype appeared many times. This chain connects TRBV25-1 to TRBJ1-1; D is possibly TRBD1 (6 bases). V was clipped by 5 bases and J by 4 bases, with 11 bases between them. This CDR3 contains 13 residues. The germline V gene has CDR1 MGHDK and CDR2 SYGVNS. The CDR3 DNA is TGTGCCAGCAGTTCACAGGGTAGCACTGAAGCTTTCTTT. Residues: CASSSQGSTEAFF.

The chain couples TRBV4-2 to TRBJ1-1, with D tentatively TRBD1 (6 bases). The ends were cut back, 4 bases at V and 5 bases at J, with 17 bases in the middle. CDR1 and CDR2 (germline): LGHNA, YNFKEQ. CDR3 length equals 15 residues. CDR3 loop: CASSPIAGVGTEAFF. In DNA form, the CDR3 reads TGTGCCAGCAGCCCTATTGCAGGGGTTGGGACTGAAGCTTTCTTT.

This clonotype was recorded many times. The gene calls are TRBV5-1 and TRBJ2-5, with a tentative D call TRBD2 (6 bases). The CDR3 has 14 amino acids. V was cut by 4 bases and J by 0 bases, with 10 bases left in between. Germline-derived CDR1 and CDR2 are SGHRS and YFSETQ. The CDR3 loop is CASSPGEYQETQYF. CDR3 coding DNA: TGCGCCAGCAGCCCGGGGGAGTACCAAGAGACCCAGTACTTC.

With respect to this clonotype: An end of the junction differs from the germline gene, which may be a read error. The chain employs TRBV2 and TRBJ1-2, with 8 bases fitting TRBD1. CDR1 and CDR2 from the germline V gene are SNHLY and FYNNEI. This CDR3 region has 16 residues. The CDR3 here is CASIPQRGDRGYGDTF. In nucleotides, the CDR3 is TGTGCCAGCATACCCCAACGGGGAGACAGGGGCTATGGCGACACCTTC.

The gene calls are TRBV2 and TRBJ1-2; D remains unclear. V was pared by 7 bases and J by 9 bases, with 18 bases between. CDR1 is SNHLY and CDR2 is FYNNEI in the germline V gene. This CDR3 contains 13 residues. The CDR3 loop is CASNLDTARRYTF. The CDR3 nucleotides are TGTGCCAGCAACCTAGACACAGCCCGTCGCTACACCTTC. Looking up the rest from reference TRBV2 and TRBJ1-2 gives the full variable domain: EPEVTQTPSHQVTQMGQEVILRCVPISNHLYFYWYRQILGQKVEFLVSFYNNEISEKSEIFDDQFSVERPDGSNFTLKIRSTKLEDSAMYFCASNLDTARRYTFGSGTRLTVV.

This clonotype has at least ten counts. The J gene is TRBJ1-1, the V gene TRBV5-1; D is perhaps TRBD1 (6 bases). The CDR3 length is 15 residues. Trimming took off 0 bases at V and 3 bases at J, with 12 bases between the two ends. Germline V gives CDR1 SGHRS, CDR2 YFSETQ. CDR3 protein: CASSLALSGDTEAFF. DNA of the CDR3: TGCGCCAGCAGCTTGGCCTTGTCAGGGGACACTGAAGCTTTCTTT.

V and J are TRBV12-3 or TRBV12-4 and TRBJ2-1, with 11 positions matching TRBD2. CDR3 size: 18 residues. Trimming removed 7 bases from V and 0 bases from J; junction bases left unmatched: 11. Here the CDR3 reads CASNEVAGGGGSYNEQFF. The CDR3 DNA follows: TGTGCCAGCAATGAAGTAGCGGGGGGGGGGGGCTCCTACAATGAGCAGTTCTTC.

This clonotype was detected ten times or more. V usage is TRBV6-5 and J usage is TRBJ2-7; D possibly corresponds to TRBD2 (7 bases). V shed 2 bases and J shed 2 bases, with 16 bases lying between them. This CDR3 comprises 16 residues. In germline, CDR1 is MNHEY, CDR2 SVGAGI. CDR3 residues: CASSYGSGGAPYEQYF. The DNA of the CDR3 is TGTGCCAGCAGTTACGGGTCTGGGGGGGCCCCCTACGAGCAGTACTTC.

Ten or more counts support this clonotype. This chain connects TRBV12-3 or TRBV12-4 to TRBJ1-4; no reliable D call. V lost 7 bases to trimming and J lost 1 base, with 10 bases between them. This CDR3 has 14 residues. The CDR3 is CASTVGVTNEKLFF. Written as DNA, the CDR3 is TGTGCCAGCACTGTCGGGGTAACTAATGAAAAACTGTTTTTT.

The rearrangement uses TRBV14 and TRBJ1-1, with 8 bases matching TRBD1. Trimming removed 3 bases from V and 1 base from J; junction bases left unmatched: 4. The CDR3 is 15 amino acids. CDR1 is SGHDN, CDR2 FVKESK, per germline. The CDR3 coding sequence is TGTGCCAGCAGCCACGGACAGGGTTGGAACACTGAAGCTTTCTTT. Amino acids: CASSHGQGWNTEAFF. The variable domain in full, completed from reference TRBV14 and TRBJ1-1, reads EAGVTQFPSHSVIEKGQTVTLRCDPISGHDNLYWYRRVMGKEIKFLLHFVKESKQDESGMPNNRFLAERTGGTYSTLKVQPAELEDSGVYFCASSHGQGWNTEAFFGQGTRLTVV.

This clonotype was seen more than once but under ten times. V gene TRBV5-1 combines with J gene TRBJ1-2; D is undetermined. The CDR3 runs to 13 residues. V lost 2 bases, J lost 4 bases, and 9 bases lay in between. The germline gives CDR1 SGHRS, CDR2 YFSETQ. The CDR3 loop is CASSFDGPYGYTF. For the CDR3, the DNA is TGCGCCAGCAGCTTCGACGGGCCCTATGGCTACACCTTC.

This clonotype was recorded many times. The chain is built from TRBV12-3 or TRBV12-4 and TRBJ1-4, with a weak D call TRBD1 (5 bases). The CDR3 covers 13 residues. V was cut by 3 bases and J by 6 bases, with 8 bases left in between. CDR3 DNA sequence: TGTGCCAGCAGTTTGGGGACGGATGAAAAACTGTTTTTT. The encoded protein is CASSLGTDEKLFF.

This clonotype was recorded many times. The CDR3 sequence is CASSLRHGFQETQYF. The CDR3 DNA follows: TGTGCCAGCAGCTTACGACACGGGTTTCAAGAGACCCAGTACTTC. The chain uses TRBV7-2 and TRBJ2-5; no clear D gene. There are 15 residues in the CDR3. Trimming shortened V by 2 bases and J by 2 bases, and 12 bases separated the two germline ends. Germline values: CDR1 SGHTA, CDR2 FQGNSA.

This clonotype has at least ten counts. V usage is TRBV21-1 and J usage is TRBJ1-1. TRBV21-1 is reported as a pseudogene. This CDR3 region has 15 residues. The CDR3 bases are TGTGCCAGCAGCAAAGATAACCAGTATCCACCTGAAGCTTTCTTT. Translated: CASSKDNQYPPEAFF.

This clonotype has a count of ten or more. The genes are TRBV5-1 and TRBJ2-5; no firm D call. Trimming shortened V by 0 bases and J by 2 bases, and 8 bases separated the two germline ends. Looked up from germline, CDR1 is SGHRS and CDR2 is YFSETQ. The CDR3 covers 14 residues. CDR3 sequence (DNA): TGCGCCAGCAGCTTGGTACAGAGACAAGAGACCCAGTACTTC. Protein product: CASSLVQRQETQYF.

In this sample, this clonotype turned up many times. This chain connects TRBV12-3 or TRBV12-4 to TRBJ1-2; D remains unclear. V lost 3 bases and J lost 3, with 5 bases in between. This CDR3 spans 12 amino acids. CDR3 amino acids: CASSLQDYGYTF. CDR3 DNA: TGTGCCAGCAGTTTGCAGGACTATGGCTACACCTTC.

There are a few counts of this clonotype. The rearrangement uses TRBV7-2 and TRBJ1-3, with no clear D. In germline, CDR1 is SGHTA, CDR2 FQGNSA. This CDR3 contains 15 residues. V was shortened by 5 bases and J by 0 bases, with 11 bases between the two germline ends. CDR3 loop: CASSRSGSSGNTIYF. CDR3 in DNA: TGTGCCAGCAGCCGGAGTGGAAGCTCTGGAAACACCATATATTTT.

This clonotype has a count of ten or more. The chain links TRBV6-1 to TRBJ1-1; D gene ambiguous. V gave up 2 bases and J gave up 12 bases, with 19 bases separating them. Germline V CDR1 and CDR2: MNHNS, SASEGT. CDR3 size: 14 residues. The CDR3 region has the DNA TGTGCCAGCAGTGAACGGATACAGTTTCCTGAGACTTTCTTT. It encodes CASSERIQFPETFF.

This clonotype was counted a few times. The chain employs TRBV19 and TRBJ1-2; D is perhaps TRBD1 (5 bases). This CDR3 spans 16 amino acids. Germline-derived CDR1 and CDR2 are LNHDA and SQIVND (reference sequence). Trimming took 7 bases from V and 4 from J, leaving 22 bases between them. Written as DNA, the CDR3 is TGTGCCAGTAATCCAGACAGCGGCTCTTGGATCTATGGCTACACCTTC. It encodes CASNPDSGSWIYGYTF. Looking up the rest from reference TRBV19 and TRBJ1-2 gives the full variable domain: DGGITQSPKYLFRKEGQNVTLSCEQNLNHDAMYWYRQDPGQGLRLIYYSQIVNDFQKGDIAEGYSVSREKKESFPLTVTSAQKNPTAFYLCASNPDSGSWIYGYTFGSGTRLTVV.

The sample holds many counts of this clonotype. The V gene is TRBV15, the J gene TRBJ1-4; 8 positions match TRBD1. The junction had 11 bases not matched to a gene; V was cut back by 4 bases and J by 4 bases. CDR1 is LNHNV, CDR2 YYDKDF, per germline (reference sequence). The CDR3 loop spans 17 amino acids. CDR3 region: CATSTESQGADNEKLFF. The CDR3 coding sequence is TGTGCCACCAGCACCGAAAGTCAGGGGGCAGATAATGAAAAACTGTTTTTT.